This entry lists 32 T cell receptor beta chains sequenced from one sample in a study of shared clonotypes between healthy human individuals. CD45RO-negative, CCR7-selected cells formed the naive CD8 fraction, which excluded terminally differentiated effector memory CD45RA+ cells. Assay used: immunoSEQ multiplex PCR; TCRdb lists only in-frame clones, some missing. The sample lists roughly 1,800,000 clones, roughly 95% occurring once. The sample was naive CD8+ T cells sorted from blood. These receptors all stem from a man between 18 and 35 years old in good health.

The chain has TRBV29-1 and TRBJ1-2; D is perhaps TRBD1 (6 bases). The germline gives CDR1 SQVTM, CDR2 ANQGSEA. This CDR3 is built from 12 residues. V was shortened by 5 bases and J by 5 bases, with 12 bases between the two germline ends. CDR3 protein: CSVHRDPYGYTF. The CDR3 nucleotides read TGCAGCGTTCACAGGGACCCTTATGGCTACACCTTC.

This clone appeared a single time. CDR3: CASSPHGSYNEQFF. CDR3 bases: TGTGCCAGCAGCCCACACGGCTCCTACAATGAGCAGTTCTTC. The gene calls are TRBV11-3 and TRBJ2-1; D ambiguous. Per germline, CDR1 SGHNT and CDR2 YENEEA. Trimming took off 5 bases at V and 0 bases at J, with 8 bases between the two ends. This CDR3 has 14 amino acids.

With respect to this clone: The same CDR3 also results from other DNA sequences found in this sample. This chain joins TRBV7-8 and TRBJ2-7; D is uncertain. Trimming pared 1 base from V and 2 bases from J, leaving 9 bases between. This CDR3 contains 14 residues. From germline, CDR1 is SGHVS and CDR2 FQNEAQ. The CDR3 nucleotides read TGTGCCAGCAGCTTAGTGGGCAGAACCTACGAGCAGTACTTC. Protein: CASSLVGRTYEQYF.

The rearrangement links TRBV10-1 to TRBJ2-7, with D tentatively TRBD1 (5 bases). With 11 bases removed from V and 3 bases from J, the gap between germline ends came to 23 bases. The CDR3 covers 15 residues. Germline V lookup: CDR1 WNHNN, CDR2 SYGVQD (reference sequence). CDR3 amino acids: CASHATAAGFYEQYF. CDR3 DNA: TGCGCCTCTCACGCCACGGCCGCAGGGTTCTACGAGCAGTACTTC.

This chain connects TRBV4-2 to TRBJ2-5; D ambiguous. The V gene's germline CDR1 is LGHNA and CDR2 YNFKEQ. Trimming took 0 bases from V and 4 from J, leaving 6 bases between them. CDR3 length: 13 amino acids. The CDR3 coding sequence is TGTGCCAGCAGCCAAGAACCCCCAGAGACCCAGTACTTC. Translated: CASSQEPPETQYF.

V is TRBV7-8 and J is TRBJ2-1, with D possibly TRBD1 on 6 matching bases. The CDR3 is made up of 17 amino acids. Trimming removed 1 base from V and 2 bases from J, with 15 bases in between. CDR1 and CDR2 from the germline V gene are SGHVS and FQNEAQ. CDR3 nucleotides: TGTGCCAGCAGCTTAGGTTCAGGGGTGAGGGCCTACAATGAGCAGTTCTTC. This translates into CASSLGSGVRAYNEQFF.

The chain uses TRBV9 and TRBJ2-7, with D possibly being TRBD2 (6 bases). V was shortened by 0 bases and J by 2 bases, with 9 bases between the two germline ends. The CDR3 consists of 14 residues. The germline gives CDR1 SGDLS, CDR2 YYNGEE. CDR3 in DNA: TGTGCCAGCAGCGTAGAACTAGCTACCTACGAGCAGTACTTC. It is translated as CASSVELATYEQYF.

The chain employs TRBV11-2 and TRBJ2-1; 8 positions match TRBD2. The CDR3 is made up of 16 amino acids. J gave up 2 bases and V 5 bases, and 8 bases lay outside the gene matches. Germline V gene lookup returns CDR1 SGHAT and CDR2 FQNNGV. CDR3 nucleotide sequence: TGTGCCAGCAGCCCCAGCGCGGGGGGAGCCTACAATGAGCAGTTCTTC. Its translation: CASSPSAGGAYNEQFF.

Of note for this clone: A much larger clone sits a single nucleotide away, making a read error possible. This sequence joins TRBV13 and TRBJ2-7, with D uncertain. CDR3 length equals 13 residues. Germline V CDR1 and CDR2: PRHDT, FYEKMQ (reference sequence). Trimming cost V 1 base and J 2 bases, with 6 bases left between them. CDR3 in amino acids: CASSLDPTYEQYF. The CDR3 DNA is TGTGCCAGCAGCTTAGACCCAACCTACGAGCAGTACTTC. The whole variable domain, filled in from reference TRBV13 and TRBJ2-7, reads AAGVIQSPRHLIKEKRETATLKCYPIPRHDTVYWYQQGPGQDPQFLISFYEKMQSDKGSIPDRFSAQQFSDYHSELNMSSLELGDSALYFCASSLDPTYEQYFGPGTRLTVT.

This rearrangement joins TRBV7-9 to TRBJ1-4; 7 positions agree with TRBD1. There are 13 residues in the CDR3. Germline trimming cut 6 bases from V and 5 bases from J; bases unmatched to any gene: 3. CDR1 and CDR2 (germline): SEHNR, FQNEAQ (reference sequence). CDR3 sequence: CASRGDSNEKLFF. In DNA, the CDR3 is TGTGCCAGCAGGGGGGACAGCAATGAAAAACTGTTTTTT.

V usage is TRBV9 and J usage is TRBJ2-7; TRBD2 matches at 9 bases. V gave up 4 bases and J gave up 2 bases; unmatched junction bases: 4. The CDR3 totals 14 residues. CDR1 is SGDLS, CDR2 YYNGEE, per germline. The CDR3 is CASSSTSGAYEQYF. CDR3 bases: TGTGCCAGCAGCTCGACTAGCGGAGCCTACGAGCAGTACTTC.

The V call is TRBV29-1, the J call TRBJ2-7; unclear D gene. The V end lost 6 bases, the J end lost 3 bases, and 12 bases lay between the germline ends. Germline V gives CDR1 SQVTM, CDR2 ANQGSEA. The CDR3 has 12 residues. The CDR3 nucleotides are TGCAGCGTCAGGATCCCCCTCTACGAGCAGTACTTC. This translates into CSVRIPLYEQYF.

V gene TRBV5-6 combines with J gene TRBJ2-2; D unclear. CDR3 length: 14 amino acids. V dropped 4 bases and J dropped 3 bases, with 10 bases sitting between them. Germline V gene data show CDR1 as SGHDT and CDR2 as YYEEEE. CDR3 nucleotides: TGTGCCAGCAGCCTCATAAGGGACACCGGGGAGCTGTTTTTT. Translated: CASSLIRDTGELFF. The whole variable domain, filled in from reference TRBV5-6 and TRBJ2-2, reads DAGVTQSPTHLIKTRGQQVTLRCSPKSGHDTVSWYQQALGQGPQFIFQYYEEEERQRGNFPDRFSGHQFPNYSSELNVNALLLGDSALYLCASSLIRDTGELFFGEGSRLTVL.

V gene TRBV5-5 combines with J gene TRBJ1-5; D remains ambiguous. Looked up from germline, CDR1 is SGHKS and CDR2 is YYEKEE (reference sequence). V was pared by 3 bases and J by 4 bases, with 8 bases between. The CDR3 runs to 13 residues. The CDR3 sequence is CASSWTVNQPQHF. The CDR3 DNA reads TGTGCCAGCAGCTGGACCGTTAATCAGCCCCAGCATTTT.

The chain joins TRBV7-9 to TRBJ2-2; D is uncertain. Trimming stripped 3 bases from V and 7 bases from J, with 0 bases between. The germline V gene has CDR1 SEHNR and CDR2 FQNEAQ (reference sequence). This CDR3 is 10 amino acids long. The CDR3 protein is CASSFGELFF. The CDR3 coding sequence is TGTGCCAGCAGCTTCGGGGAGCTGTTTTTT.

This chain links TRBV15 with TRBJ2-1, with TRBD1 identical over 7 bases. The CDR3 is made up of 16 amino acids. Germline CDR1 is LNHNV and CDR2 is YYDKDF (reference sequence). V gave up 0 bases and J gave up 5 bases; unmatched junction bases: 7. Here the CDR3 DNA reads TGTGCCACCAGCAGAGATGGAGCAGGGGGAAACAATGAGCAGTTCTTC. It encodes CATSRDGAGGNNEQFF.

The chain links TRBV7-2 to TRBJ2-1, with 9 bases identical to TRBD2. V lost 5 bases to trimming and J lost 5 bases; unmatched junction nucleotides: 7. This CDR3 region has 15 residues. CDR1 SGHTA and CDR2 FQGNSA come from the germline V gene. CDR3 DNA: TGTGCCAGCAGCATTAGCGGGAGTGGAGACAATGAGCAGTTCTTC. Translation: CASSISGSGDNEQFF. The full variable domain, rest sourced from reference TRBV7-2 and TRBJ2-1, is GAGVSQSPSNKVTEKGKDVELRCDPISGHTALYWYRQSLGQGLEFLIYFQGNSAPDKSGLPSDRFSAERTGGSVSTLTIQRTQQEDSAVYLCASSISGSGDNEQFFGPGTRLTVL.

The rearrangement joins TRBV7-3 to TRBJ2-1, with a weak D call TRBD2 (5 bases). This CDR3 is built from 15 residues. Trimming removed 5 bases at V and 2 bases at J, with 13 bases between. CDR1 and CDR2 (germline): SGHTA, FQGTGA. In DNA form, the CDR3 reads TGTGCCAGCAGCCCGACTATTCTACCCTACAATGAGCAGTTCTTC. Its translation is CASSPTILPYNEQFF.

The chain uses TRBV6-1 and TRBJ1-5; D ambiguous. Germline CDR1 reads MNHNS; CDR2 reads SASEGT. V lost 6 bases, J lost 5 bases, and 17 bases lay in between. CDR3 length equals 15 residues. CDR3 sequence (DNA): TGTGCCAGCAGCGGGGTCATAATGGGCGATCAGCCCCAGCATTTT. Its protein is CASSGVIMGDQPQHF.

This chain uses TRBV10-1 with TRBJ2-1; D not resolved. The CDR3 extends over 13 amino acids. Per germline, CDR1 WNHNN and CDR2 SYGVQD (reference sequence). V lost 0 bases, J lost 9 bases, and 9 bases lay in between. CDR3 nucleotides: TGCGCCAGCAGTGAGTCGTTAGCCAGTGAGCAGTTCTTC. Protein product: CASSESLASEQFF.

This chain joins TRBV9 and TRBJ2-7, with D perhaps TRBD1 (6 bases). Trimming took 0 bases from V and 3 from J, leaving 10 bases between them. The CDR3 runs to 14 residues. CDR1 and CDR2 (germline): SGDLS, YYNGEE. As DNA, the CDR3 is TGTGCCAGCAGCGTAGTACAGGGTAGCTACGAGCAGTACTTC. Protein sequence: CASSVVQGSYEQYF.

The CDR3 protein is CAWSVITGDPSYEQYF. The CDR3 DNA reads TGTGCCTGGAGTGTAATTACCGGGGATCCCTCCTACGAGCAGTACTTC. The chain uses TRBV30 and TRBJ2-7; a weak D match, TRBD2 (5 bases). The CDR3 contains 16 residues. V was clipped by 0 bases and J by 0 bases, with 15 bases between them. CDR1 GTSNPN and CDR2 SVGIG come from the germline V gene (reference sequence).

The chain employs TRBV5-6 and TRBJ2-7; TRBD2 matches 7 bases. The CDR3 consists of 15 residues. From germline, CDR1 is SGHDT and CDR2 YYEEEE. The V and J ends lost 6 bases and 4 bases, in that order; junction bases with no gene match: 13. CDR3 residues: CASIAGQEGGYEQYF. For the CDR3, the DNA is TGTGCCAGCATCGCAGGGCAGGAGGGAGGGTACGAGCAGTACTTC.

The chain recombines TRBV13 with TRBJ1-3, with no clear D. The CDR3 spans 16 residues. CDR1 and CDR2 from the germline V gene are PRHDT and FYEKMQ (reference sequence). V lost 5 bases, J lost 0 bases, and 14 bases lay in between. CDR3 region: CASSPRSFSSGNTIYF. The DNA of the CDR3 is TGTGCCAGCAGCCCTCGGAGTTTCTCCTCTGGAAACACCATATATTTT.

The V call is TRBV29-1, the J call TRBJ2-3, with 13 nucleotides matching TRBD2. The CDR3 is made up of 16 amino acids. The V gene end was trimmed by 7 bases and the J gene end by 6 bases; junction bases not matched to a gene: 13. Germline values: CDR1 SQVTM, CDR2 ANQGSEA. Here the CDR3 reads CSAGTSGVLKGDTQYF. The CDR3 DNA is TGCAGCGCCGGGACTAGCGGGGTCCTAAAGGGGGATACGCAGTATTTT.

The gene calls are TRBV25-1 and TRBJ1-4; D ambiguous. CDR3 length equals 14 residues. Per the germline V gene, CDR1 is MGHDK and CDR2 is SYGVNS. Trimming left V 1 base short and J 8 bases short, with 11 bases between. CDR3 nucleotides: TGTGCCAGCAGTGAATCAGAGGCCCAGGAAAAACTGTTTTTT. This encodes CASSESEAQEKLFF.

This clone has a single count. The chain uses TRBV5-5 and TRBJ2-7; D not resolved. Looked up from germline, CDR1 is SGHKS and CDR2 is YYEKEE (reference sequence). The CDR3 runs 14 residues. The V end lost 0 bases, the J end lost 0 bases, and 7 bases lay between the germline ends. CDR3 bases: TGTGCCAGCAGCTTGGAACTCTTCTCCTACGAGCAGTACTTC. Translation gives CASSLELFSYEQYF.

The chain employs TRBV7-6 and TRBJ2-3, with TRBD2 as a possible D gene (6 bases). Germline loops: CDR1 SGHVS, CDR2 FNYEAQ. Trimming removed 10 bases from V and 0 bases from J, with 17 bases in between. The CDR3 covers 15 residues. The CDR3: CATSGTPSSTDTQYF. The CDR3 DNA is TGTGCCACCTCAGGGACTCCCTCTAGCACAGATACGCAGTATTTT.

This clone occurred once. The chain links TRBV27 to TRBJ2-1; D call uncertain. Germline CDR1 MNHEY, CDR2 SMNVEV (reference sequence). The CDR3 runs 12 residues. V lost 10 bases and J lost 6, with 13 bases in between. CDR3 sequence reads: CATSIVGNEQFF. The CDR3 DNA reads as TGTGCCACCTCAATCGTCGGCAATGAGCAGTTCTTC.

V is TRBV9 and J is TRBJ2-1; 7 bases agree with TRBD2. The J segment lost 7 bases and the V segment lost 1 base, leaving 5 bases of the junction unmatched. The length of the CDR3 is 14 residues. Germline V gene data show CDR1 as SGDLS and CDR2 as YYNGEE. CDR3 sequence: CASSVLREWNEQFF. The CDR3 nucleotides read TGTGCCAGCAGCGTATTGCGGGAGTGGAATGAGCAGTTCTTC.

The chain carries TRBV4-1 and TRBJ1-2; tentatively, D is TRBD1 (6 bases). The CDR3 loop spans 12 amino acids. Trimming left V 2 bases short and J 8 bases short, with 9 bases between. CDR1 MGHRA and CDR2 YSYEKL come from the germline V gene. This chain's CDR3 is CASSQTGSGYTF. CDR3 bases: TGCGCCAGCAGCCAAACAGGGTCCGGCTACACCTTC.

The rearrangement links TRBV6-5 to TRBJ1-2; D might be TRBD1 (6 bases). Trimming stripped 0 bases from V and 2 bases from J, with 10 bases between. Germline assignment: CDR1 MNHEY and CDR2 SVGAGI. The CDR3 consists of 15 residues. The CDR3 sequence: CASSYSTGINYGYTF. CDR3 DNA sequence: TGTGCCAGCAGTTACTCAACAGGGATCAACTATGGCTACACCTTC.